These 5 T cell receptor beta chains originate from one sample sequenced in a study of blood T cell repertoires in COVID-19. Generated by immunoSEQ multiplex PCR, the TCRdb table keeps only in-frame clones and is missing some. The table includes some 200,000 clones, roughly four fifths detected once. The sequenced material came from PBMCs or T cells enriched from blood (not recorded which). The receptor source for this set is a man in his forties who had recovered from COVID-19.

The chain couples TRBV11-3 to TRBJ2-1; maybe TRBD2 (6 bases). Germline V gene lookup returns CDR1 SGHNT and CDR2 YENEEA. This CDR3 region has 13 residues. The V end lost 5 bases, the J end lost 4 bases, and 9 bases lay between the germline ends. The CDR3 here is CASSADYYNEQFF. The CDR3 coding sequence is TGTGCCAGCAGCGCGGACTATTACAATGAGCAGTTCTTC.

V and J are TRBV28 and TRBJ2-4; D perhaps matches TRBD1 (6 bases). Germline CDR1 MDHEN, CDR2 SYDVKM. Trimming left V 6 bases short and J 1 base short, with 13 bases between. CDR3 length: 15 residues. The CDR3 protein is CASRVGQFAKNIQYF. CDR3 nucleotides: TGTGCCAGCAGGGTGGGACAATTTGCCAAAAACATTCAGTACTTC.

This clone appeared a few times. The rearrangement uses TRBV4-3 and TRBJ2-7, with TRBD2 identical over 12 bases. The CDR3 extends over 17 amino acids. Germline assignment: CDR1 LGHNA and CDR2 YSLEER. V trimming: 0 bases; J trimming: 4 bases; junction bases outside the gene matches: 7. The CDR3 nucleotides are TGCGCCAGCAGCCAAGAGATACTAGCGGGAGGCCGATACGAGCAGTACTTC. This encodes CASSQEILAGGRYEQYF.

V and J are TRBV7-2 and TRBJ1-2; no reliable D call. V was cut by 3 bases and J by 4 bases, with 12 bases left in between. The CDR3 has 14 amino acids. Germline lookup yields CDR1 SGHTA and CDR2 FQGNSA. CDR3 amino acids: CASSLAPEVYGYTF. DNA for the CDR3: TGTGCCAGCAGCTTGGCCCCGGAGGTCTATGGCTACACCTTC.

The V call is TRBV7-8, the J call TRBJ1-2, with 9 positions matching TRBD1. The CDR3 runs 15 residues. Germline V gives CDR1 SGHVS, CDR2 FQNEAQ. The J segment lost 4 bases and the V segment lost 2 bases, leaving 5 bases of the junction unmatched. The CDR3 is CASSLQGQGGYGYTF. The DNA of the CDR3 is TGTGCCAGCAGCTTACAGGGACAGGGCGGCTATGGCTACACCTTC.